Below, 10 T cell receptor beta chains from the same sample are listed, as sequenced in a study of technical replicates of blood from a handful of donors. Assay: immunoSEQ multiplex PCR; the TCRdb copy retains only in-frame clones and omits some. Among about 100,000 clones listed, around 96% were seen once. The sample taken for sequencing was T cells isolated from PBMCs. The receptor set was obtained from a human donor in good health.

This chain links TRBV5-1 with TRBJ2-1; D remains ambiguous. V was trimmed by 0 bases and J by 4 bases, leaving 11 bases between them. This CDR3 is 15 amino acids long. CDR1 and CDR2 (germline): SGHRS, YFSETQ. DNA for the CDR3: TGCGCCAGCAGCTTGGACAGCCTACTTTACAATGAGCAGTTCTTC. This codes for CASSLDSLLYNEQFF.

The CDR3 sequence: CASSLAGLSSYEQYF. The CDR3 DNA reads TGCGCCAGCAGCTTGGCCGGTCTTAGCTCCTACGAGCAGTACTTC. The chain recombines TRBV5-1 with TRBJ2-7; D gene unclear. The CDR3 has 15 residues. Trimming removed 0 bases at V and 0 bases at J, with 10 bases between. Germline loops: CDR1 SGHRS, CDR2 YFSETQ.

The V gene is TRBV18, the J gene TRBJ2-2, with D perhaps matching TRBD2 (6 bases). Trimming shortened V by 6 bases and J by 4 bases, and 15 bases separated the two germline ends. Germline-derived CDR1 and CDR2 are KGHSH and LQKENI. The CDR3 length is 15 residues. The CDR3 nucleotides are TGTGCCAGCTCTTCTGAAGCCGGGGGCACCGGGGAGCTGTTTTTT. It is translated as CASSSEAGGTGELFF. The whole variable domain, filled in from reference TRBV18 and TRBJ2-2, reads NAGVMQNPRHLVRRRGQEARLRCSPMKGHSHVYWYRQLPEEGLKFMVYLQKENIIDESGMPKERFSAEFPKEGPSILRIQQVVRGDSAAYFCASSSEAGGTGELFFGEGSRLTVL.

The chain has TRBV4-1 and TRBJ2-7; no clear D gene. Germline V CDR1 and CDR2: MGHRA, YSYEKL. The CDR3 runs to 13 residues. Trimming took 0 bases from V and 3 from J, leaving 6 bases between them. For the CDR3, the DNA is TGCGCCAGCAGCCAAGATACAGACTACGAGCAGTACTTC. This gives the protein CASSQDTDYEQYF.

This chain connects TRBV27 to TRBJ1-1; D remains ambiguous. This CDR3 spans 15 amino acids. The germline CDR1 and CDR2 sequences are MNHEY and SMNVEV (reference sequence). V was shortened by 7 bases and J by 4 bases, with 19 bases between the two germline ends. The CDR3 region has the DNA TGTGCCAGCACCCAGAGCTTGGGCCTGAGCACTGAAGCTTTCTTT. It translates to CASTQSLGLSTEAFF.

The chain couples TRBV5-1 to TRBJ1-2, with D maybe TRBD1 (6 bases). Germline lookup yields CDR1 SGHRS and CDR2 YFSETQ. The CDR3 has 15 amino acids. V was cut by 4 bases and J by 7 bases, with 20 bases left in between. The CDR3 coding sequence is TGCGCCAGCAGCGATTTCGGGGGGCTGATTAGTGGCTACACCTTC. It translates to CASSDFGGLISGYTF.

This clone was seen a single time. V and J are TRBV29-1 and TRBJ2-1; D is ambiguous. Trimming shortened V by 8 bases and J by 2 bases, and 7 bases separated the two germline ends. The CDR3 totals 11 residues. CDR1 and CDR2 from the germline V gene are SQVTM and ANQGSEA. The CDR3 coding sequence is TGCAGCTCATTAGCCTACAATGAGCAGTTCTTC. This codes for CSSLAYNEQFF.

This rearrangement joins TRBV6-1 to TRBJ1-4, with D possibly matching TRBD1 (5 bases). The CDR3 spans 13 residues. From germline, CDR1 is MNHNS and CDR2 SASEGT. The V gene lost 5 bases and the J gene lost 3 bases, with 7 bases spanning the gap. This chain's CDR3 is CASSQGPNEKLFF. CDR3 bases: TGTGCCAGCAGTCAGGGCCCTAATGAAAAACTGTTTTTT.

The chain combines TRBV6-5 with TRBJ1-3; TRBD1 might be the D (5 bases). In germline, CDR1 is MNHEY, CDR2 SVGAGI. V lost 5 bases and J 3 bases, leaving 8 bases between the germline ends. The CDR3 has 13 amino acids. CDR3 DNA sequence: TGTGCCAGCAGTCCACAGGTTGGAAACACCATATATTTT. Amino acids: CASSPQVGNTIYF.

The rearrangement joins TRBV6-5 to TRBJ2-2; 7 nucleotides agree with TRBD1. V lost 2 bases and J lost 4; bases outside the gene matches: 7. Germline V lookup: CDR1 MNHEY, CDR2 SVGAGI. The CDR3 extends over 16 amino acids. The CDR3 nucleotides read TGTGCCAGCAGTTACGGGCGGACAGGAGGCACCGGGGAGCTGTTTTTT. Protein: CASSYGRTGGTGELFF.